This is a list of T cell receptor beta chains from one sample in a study of PD-1 blockade in classical Hodgkin lymphoma. The protocol was immunoSEQ multiplex PCR, while the TCRdb copy is restricted to in-frame clones and leaves out a portion. The table shows 17,000 or so clones, with around four fifths occurring only once. The sequenced sample consisted of peripheral blood mononuclear cells (PBMCs). These receptors all stem from a human donor with classical Hodgkin lymphoma. The CDR3 runs from the conserved cysteine through the conserved F or W. The order of the fields is J gene, V gene, clone size, CDR3 protein. Clone size, where shown, is once, few, many, or a class for clones that have expanded.

TRBJ2-7,TRBV7-2,-,CASSLVPGVHEQYF
TRBJ2-3,TRBV9,-,CASSPTGTSGRTDTQYF
TRBJ1-5,TRBV28,-,CASSFFDRGHSNQPQHF
TRBJ2-7,TRBV9,once,CASSVDLPAGVSNEQYF
TRBJ1-2,TRBV6-5,-,CASSYRTGGNYGYTF
TRBJ1-1,TRBV21-1,-,CASSKGTASITEAFF
TRBJ1-4,TRBV25-1,-,CASSEYQGTNEKLFF
TRBJ2-7,TRBV19,-,CASSAQDGYEQYF
TRBJ1-1,TRBV4-1,-,CASSQETLSLSGNTEAFF
TRBJ2-7,TRBV5-4,-,CASSLKTVVGEQYF
TRBJ2-7,TRBV27,-,CASGGETASSYEQYF
TRBJ2-7,TRBV25-1,few,CASSGTGSSYEQYF
TRBJ2-7,TRBV5-1,few,CASSLTTGGGPPYEQYF
TRBJ2-5,TRBV29-1,-,CSAVNQETQYF
TRBJ1-2,TRBV27,-,CASSFAFRGGGGYTF
TRBJ2-1,TRBV10-3,-,CAISDPGQHNEQFF
TRBJ2-1,TRBV7-3,few,CASSLFSESSYNEQFF
TRBJ2-3,TRBV19,-,CASRRGNTQYF
TRBJ2-1,TRBV6-1,few,CASVLAGGSYNEQFF
TRBJ2-3,TRBV15,-,CATSRDREGADTQYF
TRBJ2-5,TRBV5-1,-,CASSWAPAEGGETQYF
TRBJ2-2,TRBV5-4,-,CASFRAGWSSGELFF
TRBJ2-3,TRBV5-1,-,CASSLVARRTDTQYF
TRBJ1-1,TRBV19,-,CASSHRQREAFF
TRBJ1-1,TRBV23-1,-,CASSHPGQRDTEAFF
TRBJ2-1,TRBV5-1,-,CASSLVDSGTYNEQFF
TRBJ1-4,TRBV7-7,-,CASSTNTNEKLFF
TRBJ2-7,TRBV11-3,once,CASSLELAGREQYF
TRBJ2-7,TRBV6-5,-,CASSPPEFDEQYF
TRBJ2-4,TRBV27,-,CASSSPFGTGGTKNIQYF
TRBJ2-1,TRBV19,once,CASHNGWSEQFF
TRBJ2-3,TRBV7-9,-,CASSLVLPRTDTQYF
TRBJ2-1,TRBV6-1,-,CASSEKRGNEQFF
TRBJ2-7,TRBV9,-,CASSAGTATYEQYF
TRBJ2-3,TRBV7-8,-,CASSLGPGGSGTDTQYF
TRBJ1-3,TRBV6-5,-,CASNPGGSGNTIYF
TRBJ2-1,TRBV25-1,few,CASSESGTRRQFF
TRBJ2-1,TRBV4-2,-,CASSPYPGGSGNNEQFF
TRBJ2-7,TRBV5-5,-,CASSVTLYEQYF
TRBJ2-1,TRBV19,once,CASSSVIHNEQFF
TRBJ1-1,TRBV27,-,CASSPPGTNTEAFF